This is a list of T cell receptor beta chains from one sample in a study of blood T cell repertoires in COVID-19. Sequenced by immunoSEQ multiplex PCR; TCRdb stores in-frame clones only, minus some. The repertoire has about 270,000 clones, about nine tenths of them found once; the top ten carry 3%. Sample: PBMCs or T cells enriched from blood (not recorded which). These receptors were obtained from a woman aged 45-65 years who had recovered from COVID-19. The CDR3 runs from the conserved cysteine through the conserved F or W. D genes are given only for firm matches. The listing skips clone size in some rows; elsewhere it reads once, few, many or a size class.

CDR3 protein: CASSPRTGQGEAFF
CDR3 DNA: TGTGCCAGCTCACCCCGGACTGGACAGGGGGAAGCTTTCTTT
V gene: TRBV18
J gene: TRBJ1-1
clone size: -
D gene: TRBD1
CDR3 length: 14

CDR3 protein: CASSLTSGRVLYEQYF
CDR3 DNA: TGTGCCAGCAGCTTGACTAGCGGGAGGGTCTTATACGAGCAGTACTTC
V gene: TRBV11-3
J gene: TRBJ2-7
clone size: -
D gene: TRBD2
CDR3 length: 16

CDR3 protein: CASSPETASTDTQYF
CDR3 DNA: TGTGCCAGCAGTCCGGAGACAGCTAGCACAGATACGCAGTATTTT
V gene: TRBV2
J gene: TRBJ2-3
clone size: -
D gene: -
CDR3 length: 15

CDR3 protein: CASSTGTGYSNQPQHF
CDR3 DNA: TGTGCCAGTAGTACAGGGACAGGGTATAGCAATCAGCCCCAGCATTTT
V gene: TRBV19
J gene: TRBJ1-5
clone size: -
D gene: TRBD1
CDR3 length: 16

CDR3 protein: CASSPTLAGGNEQFF
CDR3 DNA: TGTGCCAGCTCACCAACGCTAGCGGGAGGGAATGAGCAGTTCTTC
V gene: TRBV18
J gene: TRBJ2-1
clone size: -
D gene: TRBD2
CDR3 length: 15

CDR3 protein: CASRSPWEGSYNSPLHF
CDR3 DNA: TGTGCCAGCAGGTCGCCCTGGGAGGGCTCCTATAATTCACCCCTCCACTTT
V gene: TRBV28
J gene: TRBJ1-6
clone size: few
D gene: -
CDR3 length: 17

CDR3 protein: CASSLATGTGVDNEQFF
CDR3 DNA: TGCGCCAGCAGCTTGGCTACGGGGACAGGGGTAGATAATGAGCAGTTCTTC
V gene: TRBV5-1
J gene: TRBJ2-1
clone size: -
D gene: TRBD1
CDR3 length: 17

CDR3 protein: CAWSGALTTNYGYTF
CDR3 DNA: TGTGCCTGGAGTGGGGCACTGACTACTAACTATGGCTACACCTTC
V gene: TRBV30
J gene: TRBJ1-2
clone size: -
D gene: -
CDR3 length: 15

CDR3 protein: CASSYFDSGYGYTF
CDR3 DNA: TGTGCCAGCAGTTACTTTGATTCAGGCTATGGCTACACCTTC
V gene: TRBV28
J gene: TRBJ1-2
clone size: once
D gene: -
CDR3 length: 14

CDR3 protein: CASRGSSGRASVYNEQFF
CDR3 DNA: TGTGCCAGCCGAGGGTCTAGCGGGAGGGCGTCGGTCTACAATGAGCAGTTCTTC
V gene: TRBV7-9
J gene: TRBJ2-1
clone size: -
D gene: TRBD2
CDR3 length: 18

CDR3 protein: CASSPPTSGRTDTQYF
CDR3 DNA: TGTGCCAGCAGTCCACCAACTAGCGGGAGGACAGATACGCAGTATTTT
V gene: TRBV28
J gene: TRBJ2-3
clone size: -
D gene: TRBD2
CDR3 length: 16

CDR3 protein: CASSRGHSTNEKLFF
CDR3 DNA: TGCGCCAGCAGCCGAGGACACTCAACTAATGAAAAACTGTTTTTT
V gene: TRBV5-1
J gene: TRBJ1-4
clone size: -
D gene: -
CDR3 length: 15

CDR3 protein: CSADRGETQYF
CDR3 DNA: TGCAGCGCCGACAGGGGGGAGACCCAGTACTTC
V gene: TRBV29-1
J gene: TRBJ2-5
clone size: -
D gene: TRBD1
CDR3 length: 11

CDR3 protein: CASRLRQGRVGELFF
CDR3 DNA: TGTGCCAGCAGACTACGACAGGGTAGGGTAGGGGAGCTGTTTTTT
V gene: TRBV3-1/TRBV3-2
J gene: TRBJ2-2
clone size: -
D gene: TRBD1
CDR3 length: 15

CDR3 protein: CASSFSSTSGTGELFF
CDR3 DNA: TGTGCCAGCAGCTTCAGTTCGACATCCGGAACCGGGGAGCTGTTTTTT
V gene: TRBV7-9
J gene: TRBJ2-2
clone size: -
D gene: -
CDR3 length: 16

CDR3 protein: CASSFAVNTEAFF
CDR3 DNA: TGTGCCAGCAGCTTTGCAGTGAACACTGAAGCTTTCTTT
V gene: TRBV5-5
J gene: TRBJ1-1
clone size: -
D gene: -
CDR3 length: 13

CDR3 protein: CASSIDLGGQETQYF
CDR3 DNA: TGTGCCAGTAGTATAGATCTGGGGGGTCAAGAGACCCAGTACTTC
V gene: TRBV19
J gene: TRBJ2-5
clone size: many
D gene: -
CDR3 length: 15

CDR3 protein: CATSDLATSGRGFSTDTQYF
CDR3 DNA: TGTGCCACCAGTGATTTGGCGACTAGCGGGAGAGGTTTCAGCACAGATACGCAGTATTTT
V gene: TRBV24-1
J gene: TRBJ2-3
clone size: once
D gene: TRBD2
CDR3 length: 20

CDR3 protein: CASRRDRAETQYF
CDR3 DNA: TGTGCCAGCAGGAGAGACAGAGCAGAGACCCAGTACTTC
V gene: TRBV12-3/TRBV12-4
J gene: TRBJ2-5
clone size: -
D gene: -
CDR3 length: 13

CDR3 protein: CASRNLAGAETQYF
CDR3 DNA: TGTGCCAGCAGAAACTTAGCGGGAGCTGAGACCCAGTACTTC
V gene: TRBV6-6
J gene: TRBJ2-5
clone size: once
D gene: TRBD2
CDR3 length: 14

CDR3 protein: CASSQGLFQETQYF
CDR3 DNA: TGTGCCAGCAGCCAAGGGCTTTTCCAAGAGACCCAGTACTTC
V gene: TRBV14
J gene: TRBJ2-5
clone size: -
D gene: -
CDR3 length: 14

CDR3 protein: CASWEGQGNQPQHF
CDR3 DNA: TGTGCCAGCTGGGAGGGACAGGGCAATCAGCCCCAGCATTTT
V gene: TRBV28
J gene: TRBJ1-5
clone size: -
D gene: TRBD1
CDR3 length: 14

CDR3 protein: CASSLSTWGRPFTGYTF
CDR3 DNA: TGTGCCAGCAGCTTATCCACTTGGGGCAGGCCCTTTACCGGCTACACCTTC
V gene: TRBV7-9
J gene: TRBJ1-2
clone size: -
D gene: -
CDR3 length: 17

CDR3 protein: CASSTRQANTEAFF
CDR3 DNA: TGTGCCAGCAGCACCCGACAAGCGAACACTGAAGCTTTCTTT
V gene: TRBV7-9
J gene: TRBJ1-1
clone size: -
D gene: -
CDR3 length: 14

CDR3 protein: CASSLATSGRADEQFF
CDR3 DNA: TGTGCCAGCAGCTTAGCGACTAGCGGGAGGGCCGATGAGCAGTTCTTC
V gene: TRBV7-9
J gene: TRBJ2-1
clone size: -
D gene: TRBD2
CDR3 length: 16

CDR3 protein: CATSVAQVNQPQHF
CDR3 DNA: TGTGCCACCAGTGTTGCCCAGGTGAATCAGCCCCAGCATTTT
V gene: TRBV24-1
J gene: TRBJ1-5
clone size: -
D gene: -
CDR3 length: 14

CDR3 protein: CASSQGYLGRNGEQFF
CDR3 DNA: TGTGCCAGCAGCCAAGGGTATCTAGGGAGGAATGGTGAGCAGTTCTTC
V gene: TRBV4-2
J gene: TRBJ2-1
clone size: once
D gene: -
CDR3 length: 16

CDR3 protein: CASSLTLVSGGLYEQYF
CDR3 DNA: TGTGCCAGCAGTTTAACCCTCGTGTCAGGGGGGCTATACGAGCAGTACTTC
V gene: TRBV28
J gene: TRBJ2-7
clone size: -
D gene: -
CDR3 length: 17

CDR3 protein: CASSLLVGRESYEQYF
CDR3 DNA: TGTGCCAGCAGCTTGTTGGTCGGGAGAGAATCCTACGAGCAGTACTTC
V gene: TRBV5-6
J gene: TRBJ2-7
clone size: once
D gene: -
CDR3 length: 16

CDR3 protein: CASSHEVRTSGSPEQFF
CDR3 DNA: TGCGCCAGCAGCCATGAGGTTCGGACTAGCGGGAGTCCCGAGCAGTTCTTC
V gene: TRBV4-3
J gene: TRBJ2-1
clone size: -
D gene: TRBD2
CDR3 length: 17

CDR3 protein: CASSQPGQFGTDTQYF
CDR3 DNA: TGTGCCAGCAGCCAACCGGGACAGTTTGGAACAGATACGCAGTATTTT
V gene: TRBV3-1/TRBV3-2
J gene: TRBJ2-3
clone size: -
D gene: TRBD1
CDR3 length: 16

CDR3 protein: CATSDSTSSGNTIYF
CDR3 DNA: TGTGCCACCAGTGATAGCACTAGCTCTGGAAACACCATATATTTT
V gene: TRBV24-1
J gene: TRBJ1-3
clone size: -
D gene: -
CDR3 length: 15

CDR3 protein: CASSLRGRGAVDTQYF
CDR3 DNA: TGTGCCAGCAGCTTAAGGGGGCGGGGGGCGGTGGATACGCAGTATTTT
V gene: TRBV7-8
J gene: TRBJ2-3
clone size: few
D gene: -
CDR3 length: 16

CDR3 protein: CATSRDREGRNEQFF
CDR3 DNA: TGTGCCACCAGCAGAGATCGGGAGGGCCGGAATGAGCAGTTCTTC
V gene: TRBV15
J gene: TRBJ2-1
clone size: -
D gene: TRBD2
CDR3 length: 15

CDR3 protein: CASSHPTGGYEQYF
CDR3 DNA: TGTGCCAGCAGCCATCCCACAGGGGGCTACGAGCAGTACTTC
V gene: TRBV3-1/TRBV3-2
J gene: TRBJ2-7
clone size: -
D gene: TRBD1
CDR3 length: 14

CDR3 protein: CASRSANNRPQHF
CDR3 DNA: TGTGCCAGTAGGTCCGCTAATAATCGGCCCCAGCATTTT
V gene: TRBV19
J gene: TRBJ1-5
clone size: -
D gene: -
CDR3 length: 13

CDR3 protein: CASSPHVEETQYF
CDR3 DNA: TGTGCCAGCTCACCACATGTCGAAGAGACCCAGTACTTC
V gene: TRBV18
J gene: TRBJ2-5
clone size: -
D gene: -
CDR3 length: 13

CDR3 protein: CASSLQLNSYEQYF
CDR3 DNA: TGTGCCAGCAGCCTCCAACTAAACTCCTACGAGCAGTACTTC
V gene: TRBV11-2
J gene: TRBJ2-7
clone size: -
D gene: -
CDR3 length: 14

CDR3 protein: CASSIGTSRNTGELFF
CDR3 DNA: TGTGCCAGCAGCATAGGGACTAGCCGGAACACCGGGGAGCTGTTTTTT
V gene: TRBV5-4
J gene: TRBJ2-2
clone size: -
D gene: TRBD2
CDR3 length: 16

CDR3 protein: CASSPLETEGQYF
CDR3 DNA: TGTGCCAGCAGCCCCCTCGAGACCGAGGGCCAGTACTTC
V gene: TRBV4-2
J gene: TRBJ2-5
clone size: once
D gene: -
CDR3 length: 13

CDR3 protein: CASSLDRGNQPQHF
CDR3 DNA: TGTGCCAGCAGCTTGGACAGGGGAAACCAGCCCCAGCATTTT
V gene: TRBV7-2
J gene: TRBJ1-5
clone size: -
D gene: TRBD1
CDR3 length: 14

CDR3 protein: CASSSRVTSQDDYEQYF
CDR3 DNA: TGTGCCAGCAGCTCAAGGGTGACTAGCCAAGATGATTACGAGCAGTACTTC
V gene: TRBV7-2
J gene: TRBJ2-7
clone size: -
D gene: TRBD2
CDR3 length: 17

CDR3 protein: CASSPTGGAGGNTIYF
CDR3 DNA: TGTGCCAGCAGCCCGACAGGGGGCGCGGGCGGAAACACCATATATTTT
V gene: TRBV7-2
J gene: TRBJ1-3
clone size: -
D gene: TRBD1
CDR3 length: 16

CDR3 protein: CATSMGLPRNQPQHF
CDR3 DNA: TGTGCCACCAGCATGGGACTTCCGAGGAATCAGCCCCAGCATTTT
V gene: TRBV15
J gene: TRBJ1-5
clone size: -
D gene: -
CDR3 length: 15

CDR3 protein: CASSLDRGGYGYTF
CDR3 DNA: TGTGCCAGCAGCTTAGACCGGGGGGGCTATGGCTACACCTTC
V gene: TRBV7-2
J gene: TRBJ1-2
clone size: -
D gene: -
CDR3 length: 14

CDR3 protein: CASSLGVSHEQFF
CDR3 DNA: TGTGCCAGCAGCCTCGGAGTTTCCCATGAGCAGTTCTTC
V gene: TRBV7-3
J gene: TRBJ2-1
clone size: few
D gene: -
CDR3 length: 13

CDR3 protein: CASSLARLAGAHEQFF
CDR3 DNA: TGTGCCAGCAGCTTAGCGAGGCTAGCGGGAGCCCATGAGCAGTTCTTC
V gene: TRBV7-2
J gene: TRBJ2-1
clone size: -
D gene: TRBD2
CDR3 length: 16

CDR3 protein: CASSLQRNQPQHF
CDR3 DNA: TGTGCCAGCAGCTTACAGCGGAATCAGCCCCAGCATTTT
V gene: TRBV7-2
J gene: TRBJ1-5
clone size: -
D gene: -
CDR3 length: 13

CDR3 protein: CASSLTAGGNQPQHF
CDR3 DNA: TGTGCCAGCAGCTTGACTGCCGGCGGGAATCAGCCCCAGCATTTT
V gene: TRBV5-8
J gene: TRBJ1-5
clone size: once
D gene: -
CDR3 length: 15

CDR3 protein: CASSSNQETQYF
CDR3 DNA: TGTGCCAGCAGTTCCAACCAAGAGACCCAGTACTTC
V gene: TRBV12-3/TRBV12-4
J gene: TRBJ2-5
clone size: -
D gene: -
CDR3 length: 12

CDR3 protein: CASSPPTSRDEQFF
CDR3 DNA: TGTGCCAGCAGCCCCCCGACTAGCCGCGATGAGCAGTTCTTC
V gene: TRBV11-2
J gene: TRBJ2-1
clone size: -
D gene: TRBD2
CDR3 length: 14

CDR3 protein: CASSAHTSGSEQFF
CDR3 DNA: TGTGCCAGCAGCGCTCATACTAGCGGGAGCGAGCAGTTCTTC
V gene: TRBV5-5
J gene: TRBJ2-1
clone size: once
D gene: TRBD2
CDR3 length: 14

CDR3 protein: CAWSAPPNQPQHF
CDR3 DNA: TGTGCCTGGAGTGCCCCCCCAAATCAGCCCCAGCATTTT
V gene: TRBV30
J gene: TRBJ1-5
clone size: few
D gene: -
CDR3 length: 13

CDR3 protein: CASRLEVSVETQYF
CDR3 DNA: TGTGCCAGCAGGTTAGAGGTTTCGGTTGAGACCCAGTACTTC
V gene: TRBV6-5
J gene: TRBJ2-5
clone size: few
D gene: -
CDR3 length: 14

CDR3 protein: CASGELGQGALEKLFF
CDR3 DNA: TGTGCCAGCGGCGAATTAGGACAGGGGGCTTTGGAAAAACTGTTTTTT
V gene: TRBV28
J gene: TRBJ1-4
clone size: -
D gene: TRBD1
CDR3 length: 16